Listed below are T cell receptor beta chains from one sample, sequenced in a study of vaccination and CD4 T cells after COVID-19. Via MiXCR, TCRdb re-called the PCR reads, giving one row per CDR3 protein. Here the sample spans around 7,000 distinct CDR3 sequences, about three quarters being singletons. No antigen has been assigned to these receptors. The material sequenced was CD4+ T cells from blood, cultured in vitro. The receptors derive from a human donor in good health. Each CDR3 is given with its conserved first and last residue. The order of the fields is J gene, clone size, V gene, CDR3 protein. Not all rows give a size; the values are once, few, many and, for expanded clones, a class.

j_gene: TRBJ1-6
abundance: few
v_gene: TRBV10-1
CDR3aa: CASSGVNNSPLHF

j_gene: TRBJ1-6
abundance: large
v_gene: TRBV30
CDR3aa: CAWSVPGTENYNSPLHF

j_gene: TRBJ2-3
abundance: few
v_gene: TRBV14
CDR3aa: CASSQDPSGRASTQYF

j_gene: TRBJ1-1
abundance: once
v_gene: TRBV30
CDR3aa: CAWSVRGDATGIEAFF

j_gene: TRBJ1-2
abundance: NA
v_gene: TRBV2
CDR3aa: CASSHSLAYGYTF

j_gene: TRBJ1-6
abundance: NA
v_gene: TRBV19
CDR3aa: CASSIGWWGNNSPLHF

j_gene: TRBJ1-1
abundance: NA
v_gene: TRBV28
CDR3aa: CASREQGRTEAFF

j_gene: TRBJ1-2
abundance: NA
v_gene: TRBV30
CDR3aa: CAWSVNRGNYGYTF

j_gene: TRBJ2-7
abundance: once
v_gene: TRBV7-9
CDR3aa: CASSLAIHEQYF

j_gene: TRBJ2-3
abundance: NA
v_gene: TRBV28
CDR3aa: CASSTGTGKLF

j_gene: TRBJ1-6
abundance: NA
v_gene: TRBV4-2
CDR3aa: CASSQVVGGDSPLHF

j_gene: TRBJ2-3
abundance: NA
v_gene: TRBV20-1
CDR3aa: CSARDWGGGVADTQYF

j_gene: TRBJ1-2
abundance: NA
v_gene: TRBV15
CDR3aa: CATSRDSLGYGYTF

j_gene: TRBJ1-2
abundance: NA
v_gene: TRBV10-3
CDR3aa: CAITDRGDYGYTF

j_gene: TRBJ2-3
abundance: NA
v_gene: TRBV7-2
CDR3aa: CASRQMGSGRASGTDTQYF

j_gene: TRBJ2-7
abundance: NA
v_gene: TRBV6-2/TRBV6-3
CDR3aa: CASSYSGSTSYEQYF

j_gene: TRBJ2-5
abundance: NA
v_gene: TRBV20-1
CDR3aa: CSAIETSGLRETQYF

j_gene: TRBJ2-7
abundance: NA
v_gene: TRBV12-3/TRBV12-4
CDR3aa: CASSQRGLAGGYEQYF

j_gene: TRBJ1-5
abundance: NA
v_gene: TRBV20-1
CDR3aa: CSARAGTGYQPQHF

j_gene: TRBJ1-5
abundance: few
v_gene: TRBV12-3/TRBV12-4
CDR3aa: CASSLSAGVGNQPQHF

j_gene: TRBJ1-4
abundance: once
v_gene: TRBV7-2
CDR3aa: CASSLGDRFEKLFF

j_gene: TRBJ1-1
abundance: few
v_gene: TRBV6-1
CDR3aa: CATWGRSYTEAFF

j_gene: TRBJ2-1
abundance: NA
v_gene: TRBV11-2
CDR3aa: CASSLARPLRRGVYNEQFF

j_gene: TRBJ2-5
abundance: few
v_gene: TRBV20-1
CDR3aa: CSARGIQETQYF

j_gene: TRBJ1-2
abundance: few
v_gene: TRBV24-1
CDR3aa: CATSAAIPNYGYTF

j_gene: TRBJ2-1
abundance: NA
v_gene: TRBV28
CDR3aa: CASTTGVFVTGTSGAYNEQFF

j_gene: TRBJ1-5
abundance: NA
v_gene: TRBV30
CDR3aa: CAWSVGRRGSQPQHF